The 21 T cell receptor beta chains below were found in one sample sequenced in a study of preoperative IRX-2 immunotherapy in early breast cancer. Treatment in this sample: preoperative locoregional IRX-2 cytokine immunotherapy. Assay used: immunoSEQ multiplex PCR; TCRdb lists only in-frame clones, some missing. The sample has about 6,600 clones; roughly 70% are singletons. The material sequenced was tumor tissue, taken before IRX-2 immunotherapy. The receptors shown here come from a human donor with breast cancer.

In the case of this clone: The junction does not match germline at one end; this may be a read error. The rearrangement uses TRBV5-8 and TRBJ2-3, with a tentative D call TRBD2 (7 bases). Germline V CDR1 and CDR2: SGHTS, YDEGEE. The CDR3 has 14 amino acids. CDR3 DNA sequence: TGTGCCAGCAGATTGGGGGGGGCCATAGATACGCAGTATTTT. Amino acids: CASRLGGAIDTQYF.

The DNA for the CDR3 is TGTGCCAGCAGCCTCGTCTTGGGGGGGCGTAATGAGCAGTTCTTC. The encoded protein is CASSLVLGGRNEQFF. V gene TRBV7-6 combines with J gene TRBJ2-1, with D maybe TRBD2 (7 bases). With 5 bases removed from V and 7 bases from J, the gap between germline ends came to 18 bases. Germline V gene lookup returns CDR1 SGHVS and CDR2 FNYEAQ. The CDR3 spans 15 residues.

The chain uses TRBV12-5 and TRBJ2-1, with 8 bases fitting TRBD2. Unmatched junction bases numbered 5, after V lost 3 bases and J lost 10 bases. CDR3 length: 13 residues. Germline CDR1 is LGHNT and CDR2 is FRNRAP. CDR3 protein: CASGLAGAREQFF. In nucleotides, the CDR3 is TGTGCTAGTGGTTTAGCGGGGGCGAGGGAGCAGTTCTTC.

The chain joins TRBV6-8 to TRBJ1-1; D is undetermined. CDR3 size: 16 residues. Germline assignment: CDR1 MNHGY and CDR2 SAAAGT. V was trimmed by 5 bases and J by 1 base, leaving 17 bases between them. The CDR3 sequence is CASSHRVAVGNTEAFF. In nucleotides, the CDR3 is TGTGCCAGCAGTCACCGTGTAGCTGTGGGGAACACTGAAGCTTTCTTT.

The chain combines TRBV6-8 with TRBJ2-1, with 8 bases matching TRBD1. Trimming cost V 5 bases and J 8 bases; bases outside gene matches: 8. CDR3 length equals 14 residues. CDR1 is MNHGY, CDR2 SAAAGT, per germline. The CDR3 is CASSDFQGADEQFF. CDR3 bases: TGTGCCAGCAGTGACTTTCAGGGGGCAGATGAGCAGTTCTTC.

The rearrangement uses TRBV7-7 and TRBJ2-6; no clear D gene. CDR3 size: 17 residues. The germline V gene has CDR1 SSHAT and CDR2 FNYEAQ (reference sequence). Between the trimmed V and J ends, which lost 1 base and 0 bases, there was a span of 10 bases. CDR3 bases: TGTGCCAGCAGCTTAGGCGATTACCTCTCTGGGGCCAACGTCCTGACTTTC. This translates into CASSLGDYLSGANVLTF.

This sequence joins TRBV19 and TRBJ1-1; perhaps TRBD1 as D (5 bases). V gave up 2 bases and J gave up 0 bases, with 22 bases separating them. CDR1 is LNHDA, CDR2 SQIVND, per germline (reference sequence). The CDR3 is 19 amino acids. The CDR3 nucleotides are TGTGCCAGTAGTATATCGCCTGGGGGAAAGTCCACCATGAACACTGAAGCTTTCTTT. Its protein product is CASSISPGGKSTMNTEAFF.

The V call is TRBV30, the J call TRBJ1-6, with unresolved D. Germline V CDR1 and CDR2: GTSNPN, SVGIG (reference sequence). This CDR3 comprises 15 residues. Trimming left V 0 bases short and J 6 bases short, with 12 bases between. For the CDR3, the DNA is TGTGCCTGGAGTGTCCGGGTGTTTCGTAATTCACCCCTCCACTTT. Protein product: CAWSVRVFRNSPLHF.

This chain joins TRBV6-8 and TRBJ1-2; no firm D call. V lost 2 bases to trimming and J lost 2 bases, with 6 bases between them. Germline V lookup: CDR1 MNHGY, CDR2 SAAAGT. CDR3 size: 13 residues. CDR3 protein: CASSYQGNYGYTF. The DNA for the CDR3 is TGTGCCAGCAGTTACCAAGGGAACTATGGCTACACCTTC.

The V call is TRBV19, the J call TRBJ1-6, with TRBD1 matching 9 bases. The CDR3 totals 16 residues. Germline loops: CDR1 LNHDA, CDR2 SQIVND (reference sequence). V trimming: 5 bases; J trimming: 1 base; junction bases outside the gene matches: 3. The CDR3, as DNA: TGTGCCAGTAGTGTCGGGACAGGGTCCTATAATTCACCCCTCCACTTT. Translating it yields CASSVGTGSYNSPLHF. The complete variable domain, with remaining parts taken from reference TRBV19 and TRBJ1-6, reads DGGITQSPKYLFRKEGQNVTLSCEQNLNHDAMYWYRQDPGQGLRLIYYSQIVNDFQKGDIAEGYSVSREKKESFPLTVTSAQKNPTAFYLCASSVGTGSYNSPLHFGNGTRLTVT.

CDR3 loop: CASKGLPNTGELFF. Here the CDR3 DNA reads TGCGCCAGCAAGGGACTGCCGAACACCGGGGAGCTGTTTTTT. This chain uses TRBV10-2 with TRBJ2-2, with D possibly being TRBD2 (6 bases). Trimming took off 7 bases at V and 0 bases at J, with 9 bases between the two ends. Germline assignment: CDR1 WSHSY and CDR2 SAAADI. This CDR3 contains 14 residues.

The chain has TRBV19 and TRBJ1-5; D unresolved. Per germline, CDR1 LNHDA and CDR2 SQIVND (reference sequence). The CDR3 consists of 16 residues. Trimming took off 3 bases at V and 0 bases at J, with 12 bases between the two ends. The CDR3 DNA is TGTGCCAGTAGTATGCGCCTGCTTTATAGCAATCAGCCCCAGCATTTT. This codes for CASSMRLLYSNQPQHF.

The V call is TRBV29-1, the J call TRBJ2-7; 7 bases are shared with TRBD2. The CDR3 is made up of 12 amino acids. With 5 bases clipped from V and 3 bases from J, the junction kept 4 bases outside the gene matches. Germline V gene lookup returns CDR1 SQVTM and CDR2 ANQGSEA. The CDR3 here is CSVSPGGYEQYF. The DNA of the CDR3 is TGCAGCGTTTCGCCGGGGGGCTACGAGCAGTACTTC.

This chain links TRBV5-1 with TRBJ2-4; D may correspond to TRBD1 or TRBD2 (5 bases each). V lost 3 bases to trimming and J lost 0 bases, with 13 bases between them. Germline lookup yields CDR1 SGHRS and CDR2 YFSETQ. The CDR3 contains 16 residues. The CDR3 here is CASSSGPTLAKNIQYF. The CDR3 DNA follows: TGCGCCAGCAGCTCGGGACCAACCCTAGCCAAAAACATTCAGTACTTC.

The J gene is TRBJ1-1, the V gene TRBV5-1; D gene unclear. V was pared by 4 bases and J by 2 bases, with 12 bases between. Germline V CDR1 and CDR2: SGHRS, YFSETQ. This CDR3 has 14 amino acids. The CDR3 is CASSDPGRNTEAFF. CDR3 sequence (DNA): TGCGCCAGCAGCGACCCAGGACGTAACACTGAAGCTTTCTTT. Combining the CDR3 with reference TRBV5-1 and TRBJ1-1 gives the whole variable domain KAGVTQTPRYLIKTRGQQVTLSCSPISGHRSVSWYQQTPGQGLQFLFEYFSETQRNKGNFPGRFSGRQFSNSRSEMNVSTLELGDSALYLCASSDPGRNTEAFFGQGTRLTVV.

V and J are TRBV15 and TRBJ1-6; 7 nucleotides line up with TRBD1. The ends lost 1 base at V and 10 bases at J; junction bases unmatched: 10. Germline lookup yields CDR1 LNHNV and CDR2 YYDKDF (reference sequence). This CDR3 has 16 residues. For the CDR3, the DNA is TGTGCCACCAGCAGAGGGAGAACAGGGGTATGGTCACCCCTCCACTTT. Encoded protein: CATSRGRTGVWSPLHF.

This chain joins TRBV6-8 and TRBJ1-2; maybe TRBD1 (6 bases). This CDR3 is built from 14 residues. In germline, CDR1 is MNHGY, CDR2 SAAAGT. V was trimmed by 2 bases and J by 7 bases, leaving 14 bases between them. CDR3 amino acids: CASSYEMTGFGYTF. Here the CDR3 DNA reads TGTGCCAGCAGTTACGAGATGACAGGCTTTGGCTACACCTTC.

The chain carries TRBV6-8 and TRBJ2-4; D possibly corresponds to TRBD1 (8 bases). The CDR3 covers 17 residues. CDR1 is MNHGY, CDR2 SAAAGT, per germline. V was shortened by 8 bases and J by 7 bases, with 27 bases between the two germline ends. CDR3 nucleotides: TGTGCCAGCGCCCGGACAGGGAGGGGTAGCCAGGGGAACATTCAGTACTTC. As protein: CASARTGRGSQGNIQYF.

The gene calls are TRBV4-1 and TRBJ2-7; 11 nucleotides line up with TRBD1. CDR3 length: 14 amino acids. V was pared by 3 bases and J by 6 bases, with 4 bases of the junction left unmatched. Germline CDR1 reads MGHRA; CDR2 reads YSYEKL. CDR3 DNA: TGCGCCAGCAGCCAGATAGGACAGGGGGCCGAGCAGTACTTC. It specifies CASSQIGQGAEQYF.

V gene TRBV29-1 combines with J gene TRBJ1-2; weak D call: TRBD1 (6 bases). V was trimmed by 4 bases and J by 5 bases, leaving 17 bases between them. Germline loops: CDR1 SQVTM, CDR2 ANQGSEA. The CDR3 runs to 14 residues. The CDR3 nucleotides are TGCAGCGTTGTTTTGGGGGCGCAAGGTTATGGCTACACCTTC. Protein sequence: CSVVLGAQGYGYTF.

V gene TRBV5-1 combines with J gene TRBJ1-2; the D is unclear. V lost 4 bases and J lost 6, with 16 bases in between. The CDR3 runs 14 residues. Germline CDR1 SGHRS, CDR2 YFSETQ. The chain's CDR3 is CASSPTDIVHGYTF. The CDR3 DNA is TGCGCCAGCAGCCCAACTGACATCGTTCATGGCTACACCTTC. Based on the CDR3 plus reference TRBV5-1 and TRBJ1-2, the full variable domain is KAGVTQTPRYLIKTRGQQVTLSCSPISGHRSVSWYQQTPGQGLQFLFEYFSETQRNKGNFPGRFSGRQFSNSRSEMNVSTLELGDSALYLCASSPTDIVHGYTFGSGTRLTVV.